What follows are 11 T cell receptor beta chains derived from one specimen sequenced in a study of T cells after somatic rescue of genetic block (dated by TCRdb to the early 2020s). Receptor libraries were prepared by the immunoSEQ multiplex PCR assay. The table comes from immuneACCESS by way of TCRdb, which keeps in-frame sequences with V and J called. Part of the clones is missing from these tables; in studies checked, under half for an unresolved V gene and the rest for unknown reasons. In this sample the table shows around 50,000 clones, approximately 96% of which occur a single time. Around 0.083% of the sample is taken by the ten largest. The sample was peripheral blood mononuclear cells (PBMCs). Every receptor here comes from a child less than two years old.

The chain recombines TRBV7-8 with TRBJ2-7; D is perhaps TRBD2 (6 bases). Germline V lookup: CDR1 SGHVS, CDR2 FQNEAQ. The CDR3 totals 16 residues. Trimming stripped 0 bases from V and 3 bases from J, with 15 bases between. The CDR3 nucleotides are TGTGCCAGCAGCTTAGCGCCAAGGGGACTCCTCTACGAGCAGTACTTC. This sequence encodes CASSLAPRGLLYEQYF.

The CDR3 nucleotides are TGTGCCAGCAGTTACCAACCGACAGGGATCAACACTGAAGCTTTCTTT. It encodes CASSYQPTGINTEAFF. J is TRBJ1-1 and V is TRBV6-5, with 7 nucleotides matching TRBD1. V was clipped by 2 bases and J by 2 bases; unmatched bases: 8. The CDR3 has 16 amino acids. The germline gives CDR1 MNHEY, CDR2 SVGAGI.

This clone has just one count. This chain links TRBV27 with TRBJ2-2, with D maybe TRBD1 (6 bases). V lost 5 bases and J lost 1, with 11 bases in between. The CDR3 is 15 residues long. The V gene's germline CDR1 is MNHEY and CDR2 SMNVEV (reference sequence). In DNA, the CDR3 is TGTGCCAGCAGTCCCCAGGGGTTGAACACCGGGGAGCTGTTTTTT. Protein sequence: CASSPQGLNTGELFF.

The chain employs TRBV19 and TRBJ1-5; weak D call: TRBD1 (5 bases). V lost 1 base to trimming and J lost 1 base, with 8 bases between them. Germline lookup yields CDR1 LNHDA and CDR2 SQIVND (reference sequence). The CDR3 is made up of 15 amino acids. CDR3 in DNA: TGTGCCAGTAGTATAGCCAGGACAAGCAATCAGCCCCAGCATTTT. It translates to CASSIARTSNQPQHF.

This clone has more than one count but fewer than ten. V is TRBV19 and J is TRBJ2-1; 7 nucleotides match TRBD1. The CDR3 is made up of 14 amino acids. V gave up 3 bases and J gave up 2 bases; unmatched junction bases: 1. Germline V gene sequence: CDR1 LNHDA, CDR2 SQIVND (reference sequence). As DNA, the CDR3 is TGTGCCAGTAGTATCCAGGGGGCCTACAATGAGCAGTTCTTC. Translation: CASSIQGAYNEQFF.

V and J are TRBV11-1 and TRBJ2-3; 10 nucleotides line up with TRBD2. This CDR3 spans 17 amino acids. The germline V gene has CDR1 SGHAT and CDR2 FQDESV (reference sequence). V shed 5 bases, J shed 0 bases, and the junction held 8 bases outside the gene matches. The chain's CDR3 is CASSPRTSGFSTDTQYF. The CDR3 DNA reads as TGTGCCAGCAGCCCGCGGACTAGCGGATTTAGCACAGATACGCAGTATTTT.

This rearrangement joins TRBV19 to TRBJ2-7, with 8 bases lining up with TRBD1. Germline trimming cut 2 bases from V and 3 bases from J; bases unmatched to any gene: 3. CDR1 and CDR2 from the germline V gene are LNHDA and SQIVND (reference sequence). The CDR3 has 14 residues. The CDR3 loop reads CASSIQGALYEQYF. The CDR3, as DNA: TGTGCCAGTAGTATACAGGGGGCCCTCTACGAGCAGTACTTC. The full variable domain, in which reference TRBV19 and TRBJ2-7 provide the parts outside the CDR3, is DGGITQSPKYLFRKEGQNVTLSCEQNLNHDAMYWYRQDPGQGLRLIYYSQIVNDFQKGDIAEGYSVSREKKESFPLTVTSAQKNPTAFYLCASSIQGALYEQYFGPGTRLTVT.

J is TRBJ1-1 and V is TRBV15; TRBD1 is a possible D gene (6 bases). V lost 4 bases and J lost 1, with 13 bases in between. Germline V gene sequence: CDR1 LNHNV, CDR2 YYDKDF (reference sequence). This CDR3 region has 15 residues. The CDR3 region has the DNA TGTGCCACCAGCATTTCTATGACAGGGAACACTGAAGCTTTCTTT. Translation: CATSISMTGNTEAFF.

This clone was seen a single time. The chain has TRBV5-1 and TRBJ2-5; D may be TRBD2 (6 bases). The CDR3 sequence is 15 residues long. V lost 4 bases and J 1 base, leaving 14 bases between the germline ends. Germline CDR1 is SGHRS and CDR2 is YFSETQ. CDR3 sequence: CASSLTLAVQETQYF. DNA for the CDR3: TGCGCCAGCAGCCTTACCTTAGCGGTCCAAGAGACCCAGTACTTC.

This clone was detected only a few times. This chain links TRBV6-1 with TRBJ1-1; a weak D match, TRBD1 (6 bases). The CDR3 runs 13 residues. In germline, CDR1 is MNHNS, CDR2 SASEGT. Trimming removed 7 bases from V and 2 bases from J, with 11 bases in between. Written as DNA, the CDR3 is TGTGCCAGCACCCAACAGGGCAACACTGAAGCTTTCTTT. This codes for CASTQQGNTEAFF.

The chain uses TRBV19 and TRBJ2-7; tentatively, D is TRBD1 (5 bases). The germline CDR1 and CDR2 sequences are LNHDA and SQIVND (reference sequence). This CDR3 is built from 16 residues. Trimming took off 3 bases at V and 3 bases at J, with 18 bases between the two ends. The CDR3 DNA is TGTGCCAGTAGTATCGGCCAGGGCCCCCCTTTCTACGAGCAGTACTTC. It is translated as CASSIGQGPPFYEQYF. Full variable domain (remainder filled in from reference TRBV19 and TRBJ2-7): DGGITQSPKYLFRKEGQNVTLSCEQNLNHDAMYWYRQDPGQGLRLIYYSQIVNDFQKGDIAEGYSVSREKKESFPLTVTSAQKNPTAFYLCASSIGQGPPFYEQYFGPGTRLTVT.